These T cell receptor beta chains were read from a single sample in a study of CD8 T cells in Susac syndrome. MiXCR, run by TCRdb on the immunoSEQ multiplex PCR reads, gives a single entry per CDR3 protein. This sample has about 150,000 distinct CDR3 sequences, with 94% found just once. Input material: CD8+ T cells from PBMCs. Receptor source: a human donor with multiple sclerosis. Each CDR3 is given without its conserved first and last residue.

v_gene,j_gene,len,CDR3aa
TRBV14,TRBJ1-2,13,ASSPDRRAIYGYT
TRBV27,TRBJ2-1,11,ASSLAIYNEQF
TRBV27,TRBJ1-1,11,ASSPGRATEAF
TRBV30,TRBJ2-1,12,AWSTGSSYNEQF
TRBV29-1,TRBJ1-1,13,SVEDPGRLNTEAF
TRBV25-1,TRBJ2-7,12,ASTRRGAKNEQY
TRBV5-4,TRBJ2-1,13,ASSFYRASGNEQF
TRBV7-8,TRBJ2-3,14,ASSDDRGFDTDTQY
TRBV28,TRBJ2-7,11,ASSYSQVYEQY
TRBV3-1,TRBJ2-1,11,ASSRTRGFEQF